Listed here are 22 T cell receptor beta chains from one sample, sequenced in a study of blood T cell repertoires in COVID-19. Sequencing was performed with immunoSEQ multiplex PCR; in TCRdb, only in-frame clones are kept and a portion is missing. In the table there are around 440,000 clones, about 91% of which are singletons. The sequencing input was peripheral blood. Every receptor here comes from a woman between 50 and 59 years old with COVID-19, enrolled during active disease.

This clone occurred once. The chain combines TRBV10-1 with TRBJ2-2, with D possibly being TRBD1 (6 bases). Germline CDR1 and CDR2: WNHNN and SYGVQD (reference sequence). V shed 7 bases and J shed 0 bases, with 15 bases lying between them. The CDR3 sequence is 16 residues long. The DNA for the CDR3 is TGCGCCAGCACTAAGGACAGATCCCCGAACACCGGGGAGCTGTTTTTT. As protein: CASTKDRSPNTGELFF.

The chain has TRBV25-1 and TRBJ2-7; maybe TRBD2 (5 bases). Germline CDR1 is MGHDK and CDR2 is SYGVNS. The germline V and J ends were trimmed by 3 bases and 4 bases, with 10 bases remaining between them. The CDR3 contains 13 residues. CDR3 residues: CASSDGNRYEQYF. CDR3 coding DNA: TGTGCCAGCAGTGACGGGAATCGTTACGAGCAGTACTTC.

The CDR3, as DNA: TGTGCCAGCAGCCAACCCGACAGGGGCGCTGAAGCTTTCTTT. Translating gives CASSQPDRGAEAFF. The V gene is TRBV3-1 (or the pseudogene TRBV3-2), the J gene TRBJ1-1; 8 bases fit TRBD1. The V segment lost 2 bases and the J segment 6 bases; nucleotides outside the gene matches: 5. This CDR3 comprises 14 residues. Per germline, CDR1 LGHDT and CDR2 YNNKEL (reference sequence).

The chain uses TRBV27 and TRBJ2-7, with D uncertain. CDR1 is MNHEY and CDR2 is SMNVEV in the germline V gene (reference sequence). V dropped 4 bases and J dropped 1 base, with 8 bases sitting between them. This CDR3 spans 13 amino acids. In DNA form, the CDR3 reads TGTGCCAGCAGTTACCGGAGATCCTACGAGCAGTACTTC. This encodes CASSYRRSYEQYF.

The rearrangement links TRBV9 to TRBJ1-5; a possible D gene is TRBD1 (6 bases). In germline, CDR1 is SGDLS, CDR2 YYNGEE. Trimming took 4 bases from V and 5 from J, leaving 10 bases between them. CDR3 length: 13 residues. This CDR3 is CASSPDSDQPQHF. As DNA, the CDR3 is TGTGCCAGCAGCCCGGACAGTGATCAGCCCCAGCATTTT.

The CDR3 spells CASSLGGNTYEQYF. CDR3 in DNA: TGTGCCAGCAGCCTAGGGGGAAACACCTACGAGCAGTACTTC. The genes are TRBV25-1 and TRBJ2-7; tentatively, D is TRBD1 (6 bases). From germline, CDR1 is MGHDK and CDR2 SYGVNS. V lost 6 bases and J lost 2, with 14 bases in between. This CDR3 contains 14 residues.

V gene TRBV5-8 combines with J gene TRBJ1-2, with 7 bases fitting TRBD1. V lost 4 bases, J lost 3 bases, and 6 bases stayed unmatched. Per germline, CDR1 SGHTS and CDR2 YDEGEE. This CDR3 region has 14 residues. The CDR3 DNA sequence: TGTGCCAGCAGCCGAGGGGGCGCGGACTATGGCTACACCTTC. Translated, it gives CASSRGGADYGYTF.

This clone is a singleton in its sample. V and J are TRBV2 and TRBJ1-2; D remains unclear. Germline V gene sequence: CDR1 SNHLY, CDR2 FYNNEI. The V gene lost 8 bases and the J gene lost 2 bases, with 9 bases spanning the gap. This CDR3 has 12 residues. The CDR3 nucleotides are TGTGCCAGCGTTTTACAGAACTATGGCTACACCTTC. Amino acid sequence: CASVLQNYGYTF.

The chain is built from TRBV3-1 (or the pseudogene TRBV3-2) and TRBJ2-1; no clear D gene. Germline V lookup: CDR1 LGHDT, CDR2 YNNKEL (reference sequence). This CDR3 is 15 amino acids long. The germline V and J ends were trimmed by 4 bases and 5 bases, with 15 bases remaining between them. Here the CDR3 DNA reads TGTGCCAGCAGCCCCTCTTTTGCGAGGAACAATGAGCAGTTCTTC. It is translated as CASSPSFARNNEQFF.

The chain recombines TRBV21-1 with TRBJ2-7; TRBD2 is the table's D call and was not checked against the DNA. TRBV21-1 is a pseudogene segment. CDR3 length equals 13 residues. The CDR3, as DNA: TGTGCCACCCCGGGGGGGGCCTCCGACGAGCAGTACTTC. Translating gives CATPGGASDEQYF.

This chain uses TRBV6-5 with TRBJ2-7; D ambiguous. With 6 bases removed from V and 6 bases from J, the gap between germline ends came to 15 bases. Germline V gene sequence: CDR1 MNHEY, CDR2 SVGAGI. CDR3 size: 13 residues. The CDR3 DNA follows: TGTGCCAGCAGACACACCCATGGCACCGAGCAGTACTTC. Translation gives CASRHTHGTEQYF.

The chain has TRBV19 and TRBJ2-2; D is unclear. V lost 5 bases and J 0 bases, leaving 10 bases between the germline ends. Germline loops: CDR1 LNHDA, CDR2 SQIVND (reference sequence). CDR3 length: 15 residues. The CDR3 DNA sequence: TGTGCCAGTAGTGCCAGACTCGCGAACACCGGGGAGCTGTTTTTT. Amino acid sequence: CASSARLANTGELFF.

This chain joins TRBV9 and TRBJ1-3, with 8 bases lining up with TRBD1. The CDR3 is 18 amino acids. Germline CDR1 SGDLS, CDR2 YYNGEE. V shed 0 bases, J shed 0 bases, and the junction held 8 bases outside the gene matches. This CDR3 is CASSVGGGTGLSGNTIYF. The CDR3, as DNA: TGTGCCAGCAGCGTAGGAGGCGGGACAGGACTCTCTGGAAACACCATATATTTT.

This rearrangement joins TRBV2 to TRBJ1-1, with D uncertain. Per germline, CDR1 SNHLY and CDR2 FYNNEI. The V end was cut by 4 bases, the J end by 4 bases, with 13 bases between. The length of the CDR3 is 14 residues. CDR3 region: CASSAQPQATEAFF. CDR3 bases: TGTGCCAGCAGTGCCCAACCTCAGGCCACTGAAGCTTTCTTT.

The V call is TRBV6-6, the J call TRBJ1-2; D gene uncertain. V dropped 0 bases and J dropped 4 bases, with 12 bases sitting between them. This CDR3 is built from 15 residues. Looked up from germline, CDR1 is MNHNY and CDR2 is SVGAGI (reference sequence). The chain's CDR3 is CASSYSQARGYGYTF. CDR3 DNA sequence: TGTGCCAGCAGTTACTCGCAGGCCCGGGGCTATGGCTACACCTTC.

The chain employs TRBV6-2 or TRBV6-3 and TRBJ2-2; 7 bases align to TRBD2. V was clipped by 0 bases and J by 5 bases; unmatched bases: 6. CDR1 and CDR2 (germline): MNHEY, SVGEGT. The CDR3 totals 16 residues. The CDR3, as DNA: TGTGCCAGCAGTTACTCGACGGCTAGCGGTACCGGGGAGCTGTTTTTT. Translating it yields CASSYSTASGTGELFF.

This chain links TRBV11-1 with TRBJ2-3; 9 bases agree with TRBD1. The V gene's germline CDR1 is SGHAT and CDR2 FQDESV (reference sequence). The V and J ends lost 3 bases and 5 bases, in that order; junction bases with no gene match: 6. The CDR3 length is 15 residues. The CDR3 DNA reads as TGTGCCAGCAGCTTCGGACAGGGGCGTGTAGATACGCAGTATTTT. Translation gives CASSFGQGRVDTQYF.

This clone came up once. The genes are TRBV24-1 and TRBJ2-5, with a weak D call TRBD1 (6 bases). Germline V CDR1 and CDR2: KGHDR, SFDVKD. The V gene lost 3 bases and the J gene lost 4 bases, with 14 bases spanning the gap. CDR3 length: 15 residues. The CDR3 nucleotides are TGTGCCACCAGTGATCCCTCAGGGGAGTCAGAGACCCAGTACTTC. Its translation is CATSDPSGESETQYF.

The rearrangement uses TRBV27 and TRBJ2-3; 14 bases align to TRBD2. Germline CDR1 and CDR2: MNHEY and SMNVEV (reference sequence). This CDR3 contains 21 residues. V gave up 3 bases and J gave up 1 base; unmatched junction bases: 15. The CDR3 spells CASSLYPGTSGGPHGTDTQYF. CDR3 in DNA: TGTGCCAGCAGTTTGTACCCCGGGACTAGCGGGGGACCGCACGGCACAGATACGCAGTATTTT.

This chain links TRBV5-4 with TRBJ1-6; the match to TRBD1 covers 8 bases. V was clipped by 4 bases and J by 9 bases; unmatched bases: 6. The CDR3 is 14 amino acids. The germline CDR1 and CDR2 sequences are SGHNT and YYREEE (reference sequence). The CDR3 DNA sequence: TGTGCCAGCAGCCCGGGGGACAGGTCTTCACCCCTCCACTTT. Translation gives CASSPGDRSSPLHF.

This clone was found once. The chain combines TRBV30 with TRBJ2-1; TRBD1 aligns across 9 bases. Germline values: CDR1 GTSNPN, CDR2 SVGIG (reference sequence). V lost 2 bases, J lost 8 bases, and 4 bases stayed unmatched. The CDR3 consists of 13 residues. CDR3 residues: CAWSLQGAHEQFF. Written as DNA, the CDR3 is TGTGCCTGGAGTTTACAGGGGGCTCATGAGCAGTTCTTC.

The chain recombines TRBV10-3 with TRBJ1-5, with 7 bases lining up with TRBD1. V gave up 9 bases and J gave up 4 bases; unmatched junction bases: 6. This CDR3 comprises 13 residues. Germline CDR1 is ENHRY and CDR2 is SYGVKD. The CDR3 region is CAIGDSDNQPQHF. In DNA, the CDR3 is TGTGCCATAGGGGACAGCGATAATCAGCCCCAGCATTTT.